The text below deals with one T cell receptor beta chain. What it binds is unknown. The data originate from a study of a mutant IDH1 vaccine in newly diagnosed glioma. Overall study findings and caveats: Vaccine-induced immune responses were detected in approximately 93% of patients.

Repertoires were generated with immunoSEQ multiplex PCR, while TCRdb's copy carries only in-frame clones and drops some. Here the sample spans approximately 82,000 clones, 65% to 90% being singletons. The germline V gene encodes CDR1 MDHEN and CDR2 SYDVKM. Deletions cut 4 bases from V and 6 bases from J, with 4 bases between. This CDR3 is 11 amino acids long. Described time point: week 23, last vaccination. Each dose delivered 300 ug of mutant IDH1 20-mer peptide subcutaneously with imiquimod. The receptor was derived from a man between 25 and 39 years old with glioma. Some clones in this sample may be carry-over from other donors' samples. V is TRBV28 and J is TRBJ1-3; D gene unclear. The sample in question was PBMCs, obtained from a glioma patient whose treatment included an IDH1 peptide vaccine. The CDR3 nucleotides are TGTGCCAGCAGTTCCACAAACACCATATATTTT. This codes for CASSSTNTIYF.